Shown below are 32 T cell receptor beta chains from a single sample sequenced in a study of shared clonotypes between healthy human individuals. Sequencing used immunoSEQ multiplex PCR; TCRdb keeps in-frame clones, though not all of them. The sample includes 650,000 to 800,000 clones, approximately 72% of them seen just once. Material for sequencing was memory CD4+ T cells sorted from blood. Sample subset: CD45RA-negative fraction. The receptor set was obtained from a woman younger than 45 in good health.

The chain combines TRBV18 with TRBJ2-2; TRBD1 agrees at 7 bases. The V segment lost 0 bases and the J segment 6 bases; nucleotides outside the gene matches: 4. The length of the CDR3 is 15 residues. CDR1 is KGHSH and CDR2 is LQKENI in the germline V gene. The CDR3 DNA follows: TGTGCCAGCTCACCACCAGGGGGCCGATCCGGGGAGCTGTTTTTT. Its protein product is CASSPPGGRSGELFF.

The gene calls are TRBV2 and TRBJ2-1; D is ambiguous. V was trimmed by 7 bases and J by 5 bases, leaving 21 bases between them. Looked up from germline, CDR1 is SNHLY and CDR2 is FYNNEI. The CDR3 contains 16 residues. The CDR3 reads CASTQLSPSYNNEQFF. In nucleotides, the CDR3 is TGTGCCAGCACCCAATTATCGCCATCCTACAACAATGAGCAGTTCTTC.

The chain recombines TRBV10-3 with TRBJ2-7; TRBD2 aligns across 12 bases. The CDR3 has 15 amino acids. After removal of 6 bases from V and 6 bases from J, the junction contained 9 bases not matched to a gene. The V gene's germline CDR1 is ENHRY and CDR2 SYGVKD. This CDR3 reads CAIRGTGLAGGEQYF. CDR3 sequence (DNA): TGTGCCATCAGGGGGACGGGACTAGCGGGCGGCGAGCAGTACTTC.

The chain couples TRBV18 to TRBJ1-1; TRBD1 is a possible D gene (5 bases). CDR1 and CDR2 (germline): KGHSH, LQKENI. V was cut by 2 bases and J by 1 base, with 14 bases left in between. The CDR3 totals 16 residues. CDR3 residues: CASSPYVRGENTEAFF. CDR3 sequence (DNA): TGTGCCAGCTCACCATACGTTCGGGGGGAGAACACTGAAGCTTTCTTT. Full variable domain (remainder filled in from reference TRBV18 and TRBJ1-1): NAGVMQNPRHLVRRRGQEARLRCSPMKGHSHVYWYRQLPEEGLKFMVYLQKENIIDESGMPKERFSAEFPKEGPSILRIQQVVRGDSAAYFCASSPYVRGENTEAFFGQGTRLTVV.

V is TRBV7-2 and J is TRBJ2-3; 7 bases are shared with TRBD2. V lost 2 bases to trimming and J lost 5 bases; unmatched junction nucleotides: 7. Germline V gene data show CDR1 as SGHTA and CDR2 as FQGNSA. This CDR3 has 15 amino acids. This CDR3 is CASSLRRGVGDTQYF. The CDR3 DNA follows: TGTGCCAGCAGCTTACGTCGGGGGGTCGGAGATACGCAGTATTTT.

The chain carries TRBV5-1 and TRBJ2-1; D is perhaps TRBD1 or TRBD2 (5 bases each). V was cut by 4 bases and J by 0 bases, with 23 bases left in between. CDR1 and CDR2 (germline): SGHRS, YFSETQ. The CDR3 runs 19 residues. The CDR3 nucleotides are TGCGCCAGCAGCGGAGCGGTCCGGGGCCCCGGACGCTCCTACAATGAGCAGTTCTTC. As protein: CASSGAVRGPGRSYNEQFF.

The J gene is TRBJ2-3, the V gene TRBV12-2; the D call of TRBD2 is as the table states it, not checked on the DNA. TRBV12-2 is shown as a pseudogene. The CDR3 totals 16 residues. The CDR3, as DNA: TGTGCAAGTCGTTTTCCCCTAGCGGGGGGTGGAGATACGCAGTATTTT. Translated: CASRFPLAGGGDTQYF.

This chain joins TRBV6-1 and TRBJ1-2; 8 bases align to TRBD1. Germline V lookup: CDR1 MNHNS, CDR2 SASEGT. The V gene end was trimmed by 7 bases and the J gene end by 2 bases; junction bases not matched to a gene: 9. The CDR3 sequence is 15 residues long. CDR3 sequence (DNA): TGTGCCAGCATCCCGCAGGGGGCTGGAAACTATGGCTACACCTTC. Its protein product is CASIPQGAGNYGYTF.

This clone was seen more than once but under ten times. This sequence joins TRBV25-1 and TRBJ1-2, with TRBD1 identical over 8 bases. This CDR3 is built from 14 residues. V lost 3 bases and J lost 5; bases outside the gene matches: 5. Germline V gene data show CDR1 as MGHDK and CDR2 as SYGVNS. Here the CDR3 reads CASSEPTGEYGYTF. Written as DNA, the CDR3 is TGTGCCAGCAGTGAGCCGACAGGGGAATATGGCTACACCTTC.

The rearrangement joins TRBV19 to TRBJ1-3; D is uncertain. Trimming stripped 5 bases from V and 1 base from J, with 15 bases between. The CDR3 contains 16 residues. CDR1 and CDR2 (germline): LNHDA, SQIVND (reference sequence). The CDR3 reads CASSRGSTRSGNTIYF. CDR3 coding DNA: TGTGCCAGTAGTCGGGGTTCAACTCGGTCTGGAAACACCATATATTTT. The whole variable domain, filled in from reference TRBV19 and TRBJ1-3, reads DGGITQSPKYLFRKEGQNVTLSCEQNLNHDAMYWYRQDPGQGLRLIYYSQIVNDFQKGDIAEGYSVSREKKESFPLTVTSAQKNPTAFYLCASSRGSTRSGNTIYFGEGSWLTVV.

V is TRBV7-9 and J is TRBJ2-7; 7 bases match TRBD2. Looked up from germline, CDR1 is SEHNR and CDR2 is FQNEAQ (reference sequence). The CDR3 contains 13 residues. The junction had 5 bases not matched to a gene; V was cut back by 7 bases and J by 2 bases. CDR3 sequence (DNA): TGTGCCAGCACGGCTAGCGGTACCTACGAGCAGTACTTC. Translation gives CASTASGTYEQYF.

CDR3 sequence (DNA): TGCGCCAGCAGCGTTATACAGGGCGTGAACACTGAAGCTTTCTTT. Its translation: CASSVIQGVNTEAFF. The chain is built from TRBV5-1 and TRBJ1-1; a weak D match, TRBD1 (6 bases). The CDR3 consists of 15 residues. V was pared by 4 bases and J by 0 bases, with 13 bases between. Looked up from germline, CDR1 is SGHRS and CDR2 is YFSETQ.

The chain uses TRBV6-1 and TRBJ2-2, with D uncertain. Trimming took 4 bases from V and 7 from J, leaving 13 bases between them. Germline V gene sequence: CDR1 MNHNS, CDR2 SASEGT. This CDR3 contains 14 residues. The CDR3 region is CASSAQAGDGELFF. CDR3 DNA sequence: TGTGCCAGCAGTGCCCAGGCTGGGGACGGGGAGCTGTTTTTT.

The gene calls are TRBV19 and TRBJ1-4; 10 nucleotides match TRBD1. The length of the CDR3 is 15 residues. Looked up from germline, CDR1 is LNHDA and CDR2 is SQIVND (reference sequence). The trim removed 4 bases at V and 8 bases at J, leaving 7 bases unmatched. The CDR3 DNA follows: TGTGCCAGTAGTAGACAGGGGGCTCTTTCGGAAAAACTGTTTTTT. It yields the protein CASSRQGALSEKLFF. The full variable domain, with the rest looked up from reference TRBV19 and TRBJ1-4, is DGGITQSPKYLFRKEGQNVTLSCEQNLNHDAMYWYRQDPGQGLRLIYYSQIVNDFQKGDIAEGYSVSREKKESFPLTVTSAQKNPTAFYLCASSRQGALSEKLFFGSGTQLSVL.

This clone has a handful of counts. The chain recombines TRBV19 with TRBJ2-7; 7 nucleotides align to TRBD2. J gave up 4 bases and V 7 bases, and 10 bases lay outside the gene matches. The CDR3 contains 14 residues. Germline V gene sequence: CDR1 LNHDA, CDR2 SQIVND (reference sequence). The CDR3 here is CASNREGSGYEQYF. Written as DNA, the CDR3 is TGTGCCAGTAACCGCGAAGGTAGCGGGTACGAGCAGTACTTC.

The CDR3 coding sequence is TGCAGCGTAGCGGCGGTCTACAATGAGCAGTTCTTC. Protein: CSVAAVYNEQFF. This chain joins TRBV29-1 and TRBJ2-1; perhaps TRBD2 as D (5 bases). Trimming took off 6 bases at V and 3 bases at J, with 9 bases between the two ends. CDR3 length: 12 amino acids. Germline assignment: CDR1 SQVTM and CDR2 ANQGSEA.

The chain uses TRBV27 and TRBJ2-6; D gene unclear. V lost 1 base and J lost 0, with 10 bases in between. Germline lookup yields CDR1 MNHEY and CDR2 SMNVEV (reference sequence). The CDR3 sequence is 17 residues long. CDR3 DNA sequence: TGTGCCAGCAGTTTATTGCCGGCCAACTCTGGGGCCAACGTCCTGACTTTC. Translated, it gives CASSLLPANSGANVLTF. The entire variable domain, with the rest obtained from reference TRBV27 and TRBJ2-6, is as follows: EAQVTQNPRYLITVTGKKLTVTCSQNMNHEYMSWYRQDPGLGLRQIYYSMNVEVTDKGDVPEGYKVSRKEKRNFPLILESPSPNQTSLYFCASSLLPANSGANVLTFGAGSRLTVL.

This clone has ten or more counts. The rearrangement joins TRBV7-2 to TRBJ2-2, with TRBD2 identical over 13 bases. J gave up 5 bases and V 5 bases, and 8 bases lay outside the gene matches. Germline lookup yields CDR1 SGHTA and CDR2 FQGNSA. The CDR3 consists of 17 residues. The CDR3 loop reads CASSDGLAGVGTGELFF. The CDR3 DNA sequence: TGTGCCAGCAGCGACGGACTAGCGGGAGTGGGAACCGGGGAGCTGTTTTTT.

Note on this clone: Other DNA sequences in this specimen translate into the identical CDR3. The V gene is TRBV27, the J gene TRBJ1-1; no clear D. The length of the CDR3 is 14 residues. Germline V gives CDR1 MNHEY, CDR2 SMNVEV (reference sequence). V lost 3 bases to trimming and J lost 2 bases, with 10 bases between them. DNA of the CDR3: TGTGCCAGCAGTTTTAGGCATTTAAACACTGAAGCTTTCTTT. Translating it yields CASSFRHLNTEAFF.

The rearrangement links TRBV2 to TRBJ2-7, with 14 bases matching TRBD2. V lost 7 bases, J lost 6 bases, and 8 bases stayed unmatched. The CDR3 extends over 15 amino acids. Germline V gene sequence: CDR1 SNHLY, CDR2 FYNNEI. The CDR3 is CASTRLAGGPGEQYF. DNA of the CDR3: TGTGCCAGCACCAGACTAGCGGGAGGGCCAGGCGAGCAGTACTTC.

The chain employs TRBV15 and TRBJ1-5, with D tentatively TRBD1 (5 bases). The germline V gene encodes CDR1 LNHNV and CDR2 YYDKDF (reference sequence). The CDR3 length is 17 residues. V shed 0 bases and J shed 4 bases, with 16 bases lying between them. The DNA for the CDR3 is TGTGCCACCAGCAGAGAAAACCCGGGACTGGAGAATCAGCCCCAGCATTTT. It encodes CATSRENPGLENQPQHF.

This clone was seen only a few times. The chain carries TRBV28 and TRBJ2-1, with 10 bases identical to TRBD2. V gave up 6 bases and J gave up 7 bases; unmatched junction bases: 15. The CDR3 spans 17 residues. Looked up from germline, CDR1 is MDHEN and CDR2 is SYDVKM. The CDR3 DNA is TGTGCCAGCAGGCGAAACGAGGGGTTAGCGGGAGGAAATGAGCAGTTCTTC. Translation: CASRRNEGLAGGNEQFF.

J is TRBJ1-1 and V is TRBV28; 8 positions agree with TRBD1. Trimming cost V 6 bases and J 5 bases; bases outside gene matches: 14. CDR3 length: 16 amino acids. Germline values: CDR1 MDHEN, CDR2 SYDVKM. CDR3 bases: TGTGCCAGCAGAGCTGGACAGGGAGCGGGATTTACTGAAGCTTTCTTT. Its translation: CASRAGQGAGFTEAFF.

V usage is TRBV28 and J usage is TRBJ2-7, with a tentative D call TRBD2 (6 bases). The CDR3 spans 15 residues. Deletions cut 6 bases from V and 2 bases from J, with 17 bases between. The germline V gene has CDR1 MDHEN and CDR2 SYDVKM. The CDR3 sequence: CASRRPSGPPYEQYF. The CDR3 nucleotides are TGTGCCAGCAGGCGCCCCAGCGGGCCCCCCTACGAGCAGTACTTC.

The V gene is TRBV5-1, the J gene TRBJ1-1, with TRBD1 matching 11 bases. There are 15 residues in the CDR3. CDR1 and CDR2 (germline): SGHRS, YFSETQ. V was pared by 3 bases and J by 5 bases, with 6 bases of the junction left unmatched. The CDR3 spells CASSWGQGDKTEAFF. The CDR3 coding sequence is TGCGCCAGCAGCTGGGGACAGGGGGACAAGACTGAAGCTTTCTTT.

The chain combines TRBV9 with TRBJ1-4; no clear D. Germline V gene sequence: CDR1 SGDLS, CDR2 YYNGEE. With 0 bases removed from V and 4 bases from J, the gap between germline ends came to 7 bases. CDR3 length equals 14 residues. The CDR3 reads CASSVAGGNEKLFF. The CDR3 DNA follows: TGTGCCAGCAGCGTAGCTGGAGGTAATGAAAAACTGTTTTTT.

V gene TRBV29-1 combines with J gene TRBJ1-1, with a weak D call TRBD1 (5 bases). Trimming pared 6 bases from V and 4 bases from J, leaving 21 bases between. Germline values: CDR1 SQVTM, CDR2 ANQGSEA. The CDR3 sequence is 15 residues long. CDR3 amino acids: CSVAPMGRLGTEAFF. The DNA of the CDR3 is TGCAGCGTCGCCCCCATGGGGCGACTAGGCACTGAAGCTTTCTTT.

On this clone: The same CDR3 also results from other DNA sequences found in this sample. The rearrangement links TRBV6-5 to TRBJ2-3; no clear D gene. The CDR3 extends over 13 amino acids. In germline, CDR1 is MNHEY, CDR2 SVGAGI. V was clipped by 1 base and J by 0 bases, with 2 bases between them. CDR3 bases: TGTGCCAGCAGTTACTTGAGCACAGATACGCAGTATTTT. It encodes CASSYLSTDTQYF.

The J gene is TRBJ1-2, the V gene TRBV28; TRBD1 is a possible D gene (5 bases). Trimming left V 6 bases short and J 6 bases short, with 17 bases between. The CDR3 consists of 14 residues. Germline V CDR1 and CDR2: MDHEN, SYDVKM. The CDR3 nucleotides read TGTGCCAGCAGCCCCTCTCAGGGATATGATGGCTACACCTTC. This encodes CASSPSQGYDGYTF.

V usage is TRBV11-2 and J usage is TRBJ2-1, with 9 nucleotides matching TRBD2. The CDR3 loop spans 17 amino acids. V gave up 5 bases and J gave up 5 bases; unmatched junction bases: 13. CDR1 and CDR2 (germline): SGHAT, FQNNGV. The CDR3 here is CASSLGSSGRHHNEQFF. The CDR3 DNA sequence: TGTGCCAGCAGCCTCGGGAGTAGCGGGAGACACCACAATGAGCAGTTCTTC.

The chain employs TRBV9 and TRBJ1-2; D unclear. CDR1 is SGDLS and CDR2 is YYNGEE in the germline V gene. Trimming left V 0 bases short and J 9 bases short, with 12 bases between. This CDR3 contains 13 residues. CDR3 amino acids: CASSVVSSLSYTF. The CDR3 DNA reads TGTGCCAGCAGCGTAGTGAGCAGTCTTAGCTACACCTTC. The variable domain in full, with the rest retrieved from reference TRBV9 and TRBJ1-2, is DSGVTQTPKHLITATGQRVTLRCSPRSGDLSVYWYQQSLDQGLQFLIQYYNGEERAKGNILERFSAQQFPDLHSELNLSSLELGDSALYFCASSVVSSLSYTFGSGTRLTVV.

The chain is built from TRBV11-1 and TRBJ1-1, with D uncertain. Germline CDR1 is SGHAT and CDR2 is FQDESV (reference sequence). Trimming cost V 5 bases and J 1 base, with 5 bases left between them. The length of the CDR3 is 12 residues. CDR3 DNA: TGTGCCAGCAGCCTCCGGAACACTGAAGCTTTCTTT. This sequence encodes CASSLRNTEAFF.